This T cell receptor beta chain came from a study of blood T cell repertoires in COVID-19. Across the whole study: COVID-19 samples from acute and convalescent phases originated in the United States, Italy and Spain. From T cells, B-cell-depleted T cells, or PBMCs came the material, which was cDNA or gDNA.

Per the authors' pipeline: Amplifying reference gene primers gave estimates of nucleated cell counts. Sequenced by immunoSEQ multiplex PCR; TCRdb stores in-frame clones only, minus some. V, J and clone size are taken as reported in that table, and D and trimming were inferred from the DNA itself. Among 100,000 to 150,000 clones listed, 88% were seen once. The CDR3 sequence is 14 residues long. The germline V and J ends were trimmed by 5 bases and 0 bases, with 10 bases remaining between them. From germline, CDR1 is SQVTM and CDR2 ANQGSEA. Specimen: peripheral blood. The chain couples TRBV29-1 to TRBJ1-4; D is unresolved. The receptor comes from a man between 65 and 80 years old with active COVID-19. This chain's CDR3 is CSVQSTATNEKLFF. In nucleotides, the CDR3 is TGCAGCGTTCAGAGTACAGCAACTAATGAAAAACTGTTTTTT.